Below, 2 T cell receptor beta chains from the same sample are listed, as sequenced in a study of beta chain features in type 1 diabetes (dated by TCRdb to the late 2010s). Library construction relied on the immunoSEQ multiplex PCR assay. All of the isolated RNA was reverse transcribed with the High Capacity cDNA Reverse Transcription Kit, so expressed TCRB transcripts were sequenced. TCRdb mirrors the immuneACCESS table, restricted to in-frame sequences. Some clones are absent from its copies; in checked studies, under half trace to an unresolved V gene, and the reason for the others is unknown. This sample holds 250,000 to 300,000 clones; 7% to 9% were observed only once. Roughly 1% of the sample belongs to the ten largest clones. The specimen was central memory CD4+ T cells from blood. The source of these receptors is a woman under 30 in good health.

This clone was observed a few times. V is TRBV7-2 and J is TRBJ1-2; maybe TRBD1 (5 bases). Germline V gives CDR1 SGHTA, CDR2 FQGNSA. V gave up 4 bases and J gave up 8 bases, with 29 bases separating them. The CDR3 extends over 18 amino acids. The CDR3 region has the DNA TGTGCCAGCAGCTCGCCTACCTCCCCCGGGGCCACGTTCGGGGGCTACACCTTC. It specifies CASSSPTSPGATFGGYTF.

V usage is TRBV29-1 and J usage is TRBJ2-1; 9 bases fit TRBD2. Germline values: CDR1 SQVTM, CDR2 ANQGSEA. This CDR3 is built from 15 residues. J gave up 9 bases and V 1 base, and 10 bases lay outside the gene matches. The CDR3 sequence: CSVEVSSGVGGEQFF. The CDR3 region has the DNA TGCAGCGTTGAAGTATCTAGCGGGGTTGGCGGTGAGCAGTTCTTC.